Detailed here is one T cell receptor (beta chain). The data were obtained in a study of T cells in pancreatic ductal adenocarcinoma. This CDR3 has 16 amino acids. Trimming shortened V by 0 bases and J by 0 bases, and 9 bases separated the two germline ends. Germline V gene lookup returns CDR1 LGHNA and CDR2 YSLEER. No neoadjuvant therapy was given to the selected pancreatic ductal adenocarcinoma patients before their surgery. This table comes from immunoSEQ multiplex PCR, and its TCRdb copy is limited to in-frame clones, with some not included. This table holds over 10,000 clones, about nine tenths found once.

The material sequenced was PBMCs. The V gene is TRBV4-3, the J gene TRBJ1-3, with D unresolved. The sequence was obtained from a human donor with pancreatic ductal adenocarcinoma. CDR3 nucleotide sequence: TGCGCCAGCAGCCAAGATGCCAAAAACTCTGGAAACACCATATATTTT. Translating it yields CASSQDAKNSGNTIYF.